A selection of T cell receptor beta chains follows, all from one sample in a study of T cell repertoires in cytomegalovirus infection. One entry per CDR3 protein results from TCRdb running MiXCR on the reads. The sample lists about 400,000 distinct CDR3 sequences, less than 20% occurring once. The sequencing sample was made of PBMCs. The receptors were gathered from a human donor in good health (CMV status not recorded). Some clones in this sample may be carry-over from other donors' samples. CDR3s include the opening cysteine and the closing phenylalanine or tryptophan. Each record gives: D gene, J gene, clone size, V gene, CDR3 protein, CDR3 DNA. The D gene is left open where the match is weak. Expanded clones are given a class, and other clones once, few, many or no size at all.

NA,TRBJ2-5,few,TRBV6-5,CASSRGLSGTQYF,TGTGCCAGCAGTCGCGGACTATCGGGGACCCAGTACTTC
NA,TRBJ1-5,NA,TRBV27,CASSPHGGREDQPQHF,TGTGCCAGCAGTCCGCATGGGGGGCGGGAAGATCAGCCCCAGCATTTT
NA,TRBJ2-7,few,TRBV20-1,CSARAPFGTTYEQYF,TGCAGTGCTAGAGCCCCCTTTGGCACAACCTACGAGCAGTACTTC
TRBD1,TRBJ1-1,many,TRBV20-1,CSAEDRQGGDEAFF,TGCAGTGCCGAAGATAGACAGGGGGGAGATGAAGCTTTCTTT
NA,TRBJ2-4,NA,TRBV6-6,CASSYSQGARNIQYF,TGTGCCAGCAGTTACTCGCAGGGTGCGAGAAACATTCAGTACTTC
NA,TRBJ2-3,few,TRBV28,CASSSTGEGADTQYF,TGTGCCAGCAGTTCTACAGGGGAGGGCGCAGATACGCAGTATTTT
TRBD2,TRBJ2-1,NA,TRBV29-1,CSVIWDYNNEQFF,TGCAGCGTTATATGGGACTACAACAATGAGCAGTTCTTC
NA,TRBJ2-1,NA,TRBV28,CASKGLYNEQFF,TGTGCCAGCAAAGGGCTCTACAATGAGCAGTTCTTC
NA,TRBJ2-1,NA,TRBV29-1,CSVDSLQWGNEQFF,TGCAGCGTTGATAGTCTACAATGGGGCAATGAGCAGTTCTTC
NA,TRBJ1-2,NA,TRBV5-1,CASRNGQQLYGYTF,TGCGCCAGCCGGAATGGACAGCAGCTCTATGGCTACACCTTC
NA,TRBJ1-6,many,TRBV6-1,CASTTGNSPLHF,TGTGCCAGCACCACAGGAAATTCACCCCTCCACTTT
NA,TRBJ2-3,many,TRBV5-4,CASSYPGTRSTDTQYF,TGTGCCAGCAGCTACCCCGGGACACGTAGCACAGATACGCAGTATTTT
NA,TRBJ2-7,NA,TRBV12-3/TRBV12-4,CASSFRQGSYEQYF,TGTGCCAGCAGTTTTCGGCAAGGAAGCTACGAGCAGTACTTC
TRBD1,TRBJ2-5,NA,TRBV5-5,CASRRGTGGSAGAGETQYF,TGTGCCAGCCGGCGGGGGACAGGGGGCTCGGCGGGGGCCGGGGAGACCCAGTACTTC
NA,TRBJ2-1,NA,TRBV28,CASRKRGVHNEQFF,TGTGCCAGCAGAAAAAGAGGGGTACACAATGAGCAGTTCTTC
NA,TRBJ2-1,NA,TRBV9,CASSGQQEFYNEQFF,TGTGCCAGCAGCGGGCAACAGGAGTTTTACAATGAGCAGTTCTTC
NA,TRBJ2-5,NA,TRBV15,CATSWERRETQYF,TGTGCCACCAGCTGGGAGCGGCGGGAGACCCAGTACTTC
NA,TRBJ1-2,few,TRBV12-3/TRBV12-4,CATHSSTSLWNYGYTF,TGTGCCACCCATTCCTCCACCTCCCTGTGGAACTATGGCTACACCTTC
NA,TRBJ2-3,few,TRBV5-6,CASSLIVADTQYF,TGTGCCAGCAGCTTGATCGTTGCGGATACGCAGTATTTT
TRBD2,TRBJ2-5,few,TRBV19,CASSIRGLAGTYQETQYF,TGTGCCAGTAGTATCCGCGGACTAGCGGGAACGTACCAAGAGACCCAGTACTTC
NA,TRBJ1-4,many,TRBV7-2,CASSQPQAHNEKLFF,TGTGCCAGCAGCCAACCACAGGCCCATAATGAAAAACTGTTTTTT
NA,TRBJ1-1,few,TRBV10-2,CASKAVVRNTEAFF,TGCGCCAGCAAAGCTGTGGTGCGGAACACTGAAGCTTTCTTT
NA,TRBJ1-1,many,TRBV12-3/TRBV12-4,CASSFIQFGNTEAFF,TGTGCCAGCAGTTTTATTCAATTTGGGAACACTGAAGCTTTCTTT
TRBD2,TRBJ2-1,few,TRBV5-4,CASGLASGSTYNEQFF,TGTGCCAGCGGACTAGCCTCCGGTAGTACCTACAATGAGCAGTTCTTC
NA,TRBJ1-2,NA,TRBV5-4,CASKGLWYGYTF,TGTGCCAGCAAGGGACTTTGGTATGGCTACACCTTC
NA,TRBJ1-1,NA,TRBV20-1,CSASPRADGGNTEAFF,TGCAGTGCTAGTCCTCGCGCTGACGGGGGGAACACTGAAGCTTTCTTT
NA,TRBJ1-6,many,TRBV27,CASSTTPGFETDSPLHF,TGTGCCAGCAGTACTACTCCGGGTTTTGAAACGGATTCACCCCTCCACTTT
NA,TRBJ2-3,many,TRBV6-4,CASSVQGTDTQYF,TGTGCCAGCAGTGTACAGGGAACAGATACGCAGTATTTT
NA,TRBJ2-6,many,TRBV7-8,CASTPRTTSGANVLTF,TGTGCCAGCACCCCTCGGACAACTTCTGGGGCCAACGTCCTGACTTTC
NA,TRBJ1-6,NA,TRBV18,CASRREGGSPLHF,TGTGCCAGCCGCCGGGAGGGGGGCTCACCCCTCCACTTT
TRBD2,TRBJ2-7,many,TRBV12-3/TRBV12-4,CASSSSGLESYEQYF,TGTGCCAGCAGTTCGTCTGGACTAGAATCCTACGAGCAGTACTTC
NA,TRBJ2-2,few,TRBV7-9,CASSLADTIRELFF,TGTGCCAGCAGCTTAGCTGACACAATTCGGGAGCTGTTTTTT
TRBD2,TRBJ2-6,few,TRBV15,CATSDTSAGANVLTF,TGTGCCACCAGCGATACTAGCGCTGGGGCCAACGTCCTGACTTTC
NA,TRBJ1-4,NA,TRBV19,CASSMYATNEKLFF,TGTGCCAGTAGTATGTATGCAACTAATGAAAAACTGTTTTTT
NA,TRBJ1-1,many,TRBV27,CASSSLLFGRTEAFF,TGTGCCAGCAGTTCCCTTTTATTTGGGAGGACTGAAGCTTTCTTT
NA,TRBJ1-5,many,TRBV7-7,CASSLNGRGDQPQHF,TGTGCCAGCAGCTTAAACGGGAGGGGCGATCAGCCCCAGCATTTT
NA,TRBJ1-4,few,TRBV12-3/TRBV12-4,CASSRLRGRNEKLFF,TGTGCCAGCAGTCGCCTCAGGGGTCGTAATGAAAAACTGTTTTTT